One TCR beta chain is described in this entry. Its specificity is not known. Amplified regions were TCR beta CDR3 sequences from RNA transcripts. Carried out on the TCR CDR3, a first-round RT-PCR used the HTBI primer set. Via MiXCR, TCRdb re-called the multiplex PCR reads, giving one row per CDR3 protein. The top ten clones hold around 17% of a sample with about 480,000 distinct CDR3 sequences, roughly 14% of them seen once. This specimen comes from a study of T cells in Graves' hyperthyroidism and ophthalmopathy. Study-wide results and caveats: Ophthalmopathy stood apart from stable hyperthyroidism in a 13 V-J model. Also found in blood were most expanded thyroid clonotypes above 0.001. In validation, the model predicted ophthalmopathy. These predictions came a median approximately 6.5 months before onset.

The CDR3 loop spans 14 amino acids. CDR1 is SGHTS, CDR2 YDEGEE, per germline. Trimming shortened V by 2 bases and J by 5 bases, and 11 bases separated the two germline ends. Material for sequencing was blood. The source of this sequence is a woman aged 18-35 years with Graves' hyperthyroidism. The chain carries TRBV5-8 and TRBJ1-5; D is uncertain. The CDR3 sequence is CASSFGQYHQPQHF. In nucleotides, the CDR3 is TGTGCCAGCAGCTTCGGGCAGTACCATCAGCCCCAGCATTTT.